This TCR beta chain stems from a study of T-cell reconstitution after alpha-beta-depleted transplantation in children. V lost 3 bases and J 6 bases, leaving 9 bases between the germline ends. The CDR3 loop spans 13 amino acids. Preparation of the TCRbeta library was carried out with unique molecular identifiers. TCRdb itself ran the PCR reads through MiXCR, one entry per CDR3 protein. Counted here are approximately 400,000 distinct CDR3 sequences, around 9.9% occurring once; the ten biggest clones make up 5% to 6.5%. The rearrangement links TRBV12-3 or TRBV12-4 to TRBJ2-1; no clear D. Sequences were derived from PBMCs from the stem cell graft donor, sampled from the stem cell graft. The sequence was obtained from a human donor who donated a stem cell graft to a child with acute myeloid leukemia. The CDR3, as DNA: TGTGCCAGCAGTTTCGAGAGCCGCAATGAGCAGTTCTTC. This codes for CASSFESRNEQFF.